A selection of T cell receptor beta chains follows, all from one sample in a study of cytomegalovirus exposure and HLA in healthy donors. Sequenced by immunoSEQ multiplex PCR; TCRdb stores in-frame clones only, minus some. Of more than 95,000 clones listed, roughly three quarters are singletons. Source material: PBMCs. These receptors originate from a male donor in good health and CMV-seronegative. CDR3s include the opening cysteine and the closing phenylalanine or tryptophan. Part of the rows lack a size; the others show once, few, many or a class for expanded clones.

TRBV6-6,-,TRBJ2-1,CASSYERPSSYNEQFF
TRBV7-9,-,TRBJ2-7,CASSGLTSEIGNEQYF
TRBV29-1,-,TRBJ1-2,CSVEGPGQGLGYTF
TRBV19,-,TRBJ1-4,CASSIDTGRLNEKLFF
TRBV5-4,-,TRBJ2-7,CASTGGYEQYF
TRBV19,-,TRBJ2-1,CASSIEGGPYNEQFF
TRBV27,-,TRBJ2-7,CASSWALASDTYEQYF
TRBV28,-,TRBJ1-1,CASDSPMNTEAFF
TRBV5-4,-,TRBJ1-1,CASTLPNTGGTEAFF
TRBV5-6,-,TRBJ2-2,CASSSTRGQGFSGELFF
TRBV2,few,TRBJ2-4,CASRVDLNIQYF
TRBV5-1,once,TRBJ1-4,CASSSRQAGKLFF
TRBV10-3,-,TRBJ1-2,CAISGTGDGYTF
TRBV6-1,-,TRBJ2-3,CASSAGTSGSTDTQYF
TRBV4-2,-,TRBJ2-3,CASSPGLAGGDTQYF
TRBV7-2,-,TRBJ1-5,CASSFFQNNQPQHF
TRBV6-1,-,TRBJ1-1,CASSPPRNTEAFF
TRBV19,once,TRBJ2-1,CASSIDRSSYNEQFF
TRBV4-2,-,TRBJ1-4,CASRQRGTGTATNEKLFF
TRBV30,-,TRBJ1-1,CAWSARENTEAFF
TRBV4-3,-,TRBJ2-7,CASSQDLSSGGYEQYF
TRBV21-1,few,TRBJ1-1,CASSKSGGYTEAFF
TRBV11-3,-,TRBJ2-1,CASLRGRANEQFF
TRBV9,-,TRBJ1-1,CASSVAGHLNTEAFF
TRBV5-1,-,TRBJ2-5,CASSLGQGLQETQYF
TRBV5-1,few,TRBJ1-4,CASSLADSGVTNEKLFF
TRBV11-2,-,TRBJ1-1,CASRITGGTEAFF
TRBV7-3,-,TRBJ2-3,CASSPGGKGGTDTQYF
TRBV13,-,TRBJ2-1,CASSLQGLPSYNEQFF
TRBV19,-,TRBJ2-1,CASSGQGTYNEQFF
TRBV6-1,-,TRBJ2-5,CASSDRLENQYF
TRBV10-1,-,TRBJ2-6,CASSIPKEGAGANVLTF
TRBV29-1,-,TRBJ1-1,CSAGDRDTEAFF
TRBV18,-,TRBJ2-7,CASSSVYSYEQYF
TRBV6-1,-,TRBJ2-5,CASSRQVETQYF
TRBV19,-,TRBJ1-5,CASSMGRGNQPQHF
TRBV25-1,-,TRBJ1-5,CASSHRERQPQHF
TRBV27,-,TRBJ1-2,CASRPSGTSSSYGYTF
TRBV4-2,-,TRBJ1-4,CASSQDRGILIATNEKLFF
TRBV7-2,-,TRBJ1-2,CASSPQTGNYGYTF
TRBV18,-,TRBJ1-4,CASSPPGARGLLVGSEKLFF
TRBV7-9,-,TRBJ1-2,CASSLVMAGGYGYTF
TRBV7-9,-,TRBJ2-2,CASSLVPSGRGNTGELFF
TRBV19,medium-sized,TRBJ2-2,CASSSTGENTGELFF
TRBV11-3,-,TRBJ1-3,CASCQGAGGNTIYF
TRBV7-9,-,TRBJ2-5,CASSPIGQPQETQYF
TRBV4-3,few,TRBJ2-1,CASSQGRGPYNEQFF
TRBV7-6,few,TRBJ2-7,CASSSSAGVSYEQYF
TRBV4-3,once,TRBJ1-1,CASSQDGNRDEAFF
TRBV18,few,TRBJ2-2,CASSPPGQGTGELFF
TRBV27,-,TRBJ2-7,CASSLGGDAYEQYF
TRBV4-1,-,TRBJ2-7,CASSQVVTGGLYEQYF
TRBV18,-,TRBJ2-7,CASSSPGLAGGGAYEQYF
TRBV28,few,TRBJ1-5,CASSTTGAPLAQHF
TRBV7-8,-,TRBJ2-1,CASSLTGTGLNEQFF
TRBV5-4,-,-,CASSLGGSDEQYF
TRBV27,-,TRBJ2-4,CASKTGGRNIQYF
TRBV2,-,TRBJ2-1,CASSEYLLGSDEQFF